This TCR beta chain was observed in a study of CD8+ T cells in alopecia areata. RNA, once extracted, was reverse transcribed into cDNA for use as the sequencing template. Profiled with immunoSEQ multiplex PCR; TCRdb holds only in-frame clones, not every one. The sample yields about 190,000 clones, 64% seen once. The CDR3 length is 12 residues. The germline V gene has CDR1 MGHRA and CDR2 YSYEKL. The V end was cut by 0 bases, the J end by 5 bases, with 4 bases between. Specified treatment: oral pan-JAK inhibitor, 5-10 mg twice daily. The chain joins TRBV4-1 to TRBJ1-2; D unresolved. Sequences were derived from CD4+ T cells sorted from blood, sampled at week 4, from a patient treated with tofacitinib. This receptor was identified in a human donor with alopecia areata. This chain's CDR3 is CASSQEGYGYTF. CDR3 coding DNA: TGCGCCAGCAGCCAAGAGGGGTATGGCTACACCTTC.